The 22 T cell receptor beta chains presented below share a single source sample, sequenced in a study of T cell responses to AZD1222 COVID-19 vaccine. TCRdb's table, derived via immunoSEQ multiplex PCR, lists solely in-frame clones and lacks some. Of roughly 50,000 clones listed, about 89% are singletons. The source material was peripheral blood, sampled on day 0 of AZD1222 vaccination. These receptors were obtained from an adult in good health.

The chain has TRBV6-2 or TRBV6-3 and TRBJ1-6, with 12 nucleotides matching TRBD1. V shed 6 bases, J shed 9 bases, and the junction held 6 bases outside the gene matches. Per germline, CDR1 MNHEY and CDR2 SVGEGT. CDR3 length: 15 residues. The CDR3 DNA sequence: TGTGCCAGCAGCGACCGGGACAGGGGGCGTTCACCCCTCCACTTT. Translation: CASSDRDRGRSPLHF.

This chain uses TRBV2 with TRBJ1-2, with D maybe TRBD1 (5 bases). The CDR3 length is 13 residues. The V end lost 3 bases, the J end lost 4 bases, and 9 bases lay between the germline ends. Germline V gene data show CDR1 as SNHLY and CDR2 as FYNNEI. The CDR3 DNA reads as TGTGCCAGCAGTGAGGAGGGGACCTATGGCTACACCTTC. It specifies CASSEEGTYGYTF.

V gene TRBV11-2 combines with J gene TRBJ1-2, with a weak D call TRBD1 (5 bases). V lost 5 bases to trimming and J lost 8 bases, with 18 bases between them. The length of the CDR3 is 14 residues. Germline values: CDR1 SGHAT, CDR2 FQNNGV. The CDR3 nucleotides read TGTGCCAGCAGCCCCCTCGGGGCTCGGGAAGGCTACACCTTC. Its translation: CASSPLGAREGYTF.

The CDR3 is CASQSSYRTGGDEKLFF. CDR3 in DNA: TGTGCCAGTCAAAGCTCTTATCGGACAGGGGGCGATGAAAAACTGTTTTTT. J is TRBJ1-4 and V is TRBV25-1, with TRBD1 matching over 11 bases. The germline CDR1 and CDR2 sequences are MGHDK and SYGVNS. The J segment lost 6 bases and the V segment lost 9 bases, leaving 15 bases of the junction unmatched. CDR3 length: 17 residues.

The chain combines TRBV4-1 with TRBJ2-1; D remains ambiguous. Trimming removed 3 bases at V and 6 bases at J, with 12 bases between. This CDR3 is built from 14 residues. CDR1 and CDR2 from the germline V gene are MGHRA and YSYEKL. The CDR3 loop reads CASSQPLASNEQFF. CDR3 nucleotide sequence: TGCGCCAGCAGCCAGCCCCTCGCATCCAATGAGCAGTTCTTC.

The rearrangement uses TRBV28 and TRBJ2-5; 11 bases match TRBD2. CDR1 and CDR2 (germline): MDHEN, SYDVKM. Unmatched junction bases numbered 6, after V lost 7 bases and J lost 2 bases. The CDR3 consists of 15 residues. In DNA form, the CDR3 reads TGTGCCAGCACCCTAGCGGGAGGACCTCAAGAGACCCAGTACTTC. Its translation is CASTLAGGPQETQYF.

For the CDR3, the DNA is TGTGCCAGCAGTTTAGCGGGAGGACACAATGAGCAGTTCTTC. Its protein product is CASSLAGGHNEQFF. The chain has TRBV28 and TRBJ2-1, with 8 bases fitting TRBD2. Germline-derived CDR1 and CDR2 are MDHEN and SYDVKM. The CDR3 spans 14 residues. With 2 bases clipped from V and 5 bases from J, the junction kept 2 bases outside the gene matches.

This clone was detected only a few times. The V call is TRBV27, the J call TRBJ1-2, with TRBD1 matching over 9 bases. Losses at the gene ends were 4 bases for V and 5 bases for J; bases not matched to a gene: 5. The CDR3 contains 14 residues. Germline V lookup: CDR1 MNHEY, CDR2 SMNVEV (reference sequence). Written as DNA, the CDR3 is TGTGCCAGCAGTTCCACAGGGGGCGCGTATGGCTACACCTTC. It codes for CASSSTGGAYGYTF.

CDR3 nucleotide sequence: TGTGCCAGCTCACCACCAAGGGCGAACACTGAAGCTTTCTTT. This sequence encodes CASSPPRANTEAFF. The chain carries TRBV18 and TRBJ1-1; D unclear. CDR1 and CDR2 from the germline V gene are KGHSH and LQKENI. The CDR3 runs to 14 residues. V was pared by 0 bases and J by 1 base, with 6 bases between.

The chain employs TRBV11-2 and TRBJ2-2; 9 bases line up with TRBD2. Trimming removed 1 base from V and 5 bases from J; junction bases left unmatched: 2. Germline V lookup: CDR1 SGHAT, CDR2 FQNNGV. The CDR3 is made up of 15 amino acids. Written as DNA, the CDR3 is TGTGCCAGCAGCTTAGGACTAGCGGTAACCGGGGAGCTGTTTTTT. The encoded protein is CASSLGLAVTGELFF.

The J gene is TRBJ1-2, the V gene TRBV18; no definite D call. V lost 4 bases to trimming and J lost 2 bases, with 14 bases between them. The CDR3 spans 15 residues. Germline lookup yields CDR1 KGHSH and CDR2 LQKENI. Written as DNA, the CDR3 is TGTGCCAGCTCACTAGAATCTACAGTGAACTATGGCTACACCTTC. The encoded protein is CASSLESTVNYGYTF.

V and J are TRBV12-3 or TRBV12-4 and TRBJ1-1; 7 nucleotides align to TRBD1. CDR3 length: 13 residues. V shed 3 bases and J 4 bases; nucleotides not matched to a gene: 2. CDR3 in amino acids: CASSLTGSTEAFF. Here the CDR3 DNA reads TGTGCCAGCAGTTTGACAGGGAGCACTGAAGCTTTCTTT.

This chain connects TRBV5-8 to TRBJ1-4, with D perhaps TRBD1 (6 bases). The CDR3 has 12 amino acids. The V gene's germline CDR1 is SGHTS and CDR2 YDEGEE. Trimming pared 5 bases from V and 10 bases from J, leaving 12 bases between. The CDR3 loop reads CASSYQGIKLFF. The CDR3 bases are TGTGCCAGCAGTTACCAGGGGATAAAACTGTTTTTT.

The gene calls are TRBV28 and TRBJ2-2; D gene unclear. The CDR3 runs 15 residues. Looked up from germline, CDR1 is MDHEN and CDR2 is SYDVKM. The CDR3 DNA reads TGTCCCAAACCGCCGCGCCCCATTAACACCGGGGAGCTGTTTTTT. Amino acids: CPKPPRPINTGELFF. The full variable domain, completed using reference TRBV28 and TRBJ2-2, is DVKVTQSSRYLVKRTGEKVFLECVQDMDHENMFWYRQDPGLGLRLIYFSYDVKMKEKGDIPEGYSVSREKKERFSLILESASTNQTSMYLCPKPPRPINTGELFFGEGSRLTVL.

This chain uses TRBV12-3 or TRBV12-4 with TRBJ2-5; D is uncertain. Trimming took 3 bases from V and 5 from J, leaving 4 bases between them. This CDR3 spans 11 amino acids. The CDR3 region has the DNA TGTGCCAGCAGTTTCGGGGAGACCCAGTACTTC. It yields the protein CASSFGETQYF.

The rearrangement uses TRBV18 and TRBJ2-2, with a tentative D call TRBD2 (5 bases). This CDR3 region has 16 residues. Deletions cut 3 bases from V and 5 bases from J, with 16 bases between. The V gene's germline CDR1 is KGHSH and CDR2 LQKENI. CDR3 nucleotide sequence: TGTGCCAGCTCACCCAGGATACGGGGTGGTACCGGGGAGCTGTTTTTT. Its protein product is CASSPRIRGGTGELFF.

The V call is TRBV19, the J call TRBJ2-3; D ambiguous. Trimming removed 5 bases from V and 1 base from J, with 16 bases in between. There are 16 residues in the CDR3. CDR1 and CDR2 from the germline V gene are LNHDA and SQIVND (reference sequence). CDR3 loop: CASSPRRLRGTDTQYF. CDR3 coding DNA: TGTGCCAGTAGTCCCAGAAGGCTACGAGGCACAGATACGCAGTATTTT.

The V and J genes are TRBV3-1 (or the pseudogene TRBV3-2) and TRBJ2-5; D might be TRBD2 (6 bases). CDR1 LGHDT and CDR2 YNNKEL come from the germline V gene (reference sequence). The V and J ends lost 1 base and 1 base respectively, with 16 bases between them. CDR3 length equals 17 residues. The CDR3: CASSQALGGGPQETQYF. The CDR3, as DNA: TGTGCCAGCAGCCAAGCTCTCGGGGGAGGCCCCCAAGAGACCCAGTACTTC.

This rearrangement joins TRBV27 to TRBJ2-5; D unclear. The CDR3 totals 15 residues. Germline V lookup: CDR1 MNHEY, CDR2 SMNVEV (reference sequence). The V end was cut by 2 bases, the J end by 0 bases, with 10 bases between. Here the CDR3 DNA reads TGTGCCAGCAGTTTAGTTTCCCCCCACCAAGAGACCCAGTACTTC. This translates into CASSLVSPHQETQYF.

This chain joins TRBV5-1 and TRBJ1-3, with D hard to call. CDR3 length: 15 amino acids. Trimming removed 4 bases from V and 0 bases from J, with 11 bases in between. The germline CDR1 and CDR2 sequences are SGHRS and YFSETQ. The CDR3, as DNA: TGCGCCAGCAGCACGGGGAGTAGCTCTGGAAACACCATATATTTT. As protein: CASSTGSSSGNTIYF.

The V gene is TRBV28, the J gene TRBJ2-7; D unclear. The CDR3 spans 13 residues. Germline V gene data show CDR1 as MDHEN and CDR2 as SYDVKM. V lost 3 bases to trimming and J lost 1 base, with 7 bases between them. The CDR3 region is CASSLSVSYEQYF. In DNA, the CDR3 is TGTGCCAGCAGTTTGTCGGTATCCTACGAGCAGTACTTC.

V usage is TRBV9 and J usage is TRBJ2-2, with TRBD1 matching over 8 bases. The CDR3 runs to 15 residues. Germline V gene data show CDR1 as SGDLS and CDR2 as YYNGEE. With 4 bases clipped from V and 7 bases from J, the junction kept 9 bases outside the gene matches. CDR3: CASSIQGAQGGELFF. For the CDR3, the DNA is TGTGCCAGCAGCATTCAGGGGGCGCAGGGCGGGGAGCTGTTTTTT. Full variable domain (remainder filled in from reference TRBV9 and TRBJ2-2): DSGVTQTPKHLITATGQRVTLRCSPRSGDLSVYWYQQSLDQGLQFLIQYYNGEERAKGNILERFSAQQFPDLHSELNLSSLELGDSALYFCASSIQGAQGGELFFGEGSRLTVL.